This TCR beta chain was identified during a study of T cells in Graves' hyperthyroidism and ophthalmopathy (dated by TCRdb to about 2019). With respect to the entire study: Peripheral blood samples were taken at initial diagnosis, before any treatment was given. A discovery cohort of approximately 97 patients, approximately 44 with Graves' ophthalmopathy and about 58 with stable Graves' hyperthyroidism, was used to find distinguishing TCR V-J signatures. Prospective prediction of ophthalmopathy was tested in an independent validation cohort of approximately 19 hyperthyroidism patients and 17 patients who later progressed to ophthalmopathy. For training and testing, the 110 or so patients in the discovery cohort were randomly divided in a 7:3 ratio. In over five Graves' hyperthyroidism patients, the study also compared T-cell repertoires from thyroid tissue with T-cell repertoires from blood. Following sampling, methimazole starting at 30 mg daily was given to hyperthyroidism patients, and high-dose intravenous methylprednisolone was given to ophthalmopathy patients. TCR Vbeta CDR3 sequencing of fewer than 150 peripheral blood samples (roughly 43 ophthalmopathy, about 74 hyperthyroidism and around 17 progressor patients) is reported in the paper. General conclusions and limits of the study: No statistical method was used to fix the sample size in advance, and group allocation was not hidden from the investigators. In cross-validation, a model built on a 13 V-J signature told ophthalmopathy apart from stable hyperthyroidism with 85% to 90% sensitivity and roughly 81% specificity, and in testing the same model reached 80%/75%. In validation, the model predicted progression to ophthalmopathy a median of approximately 6.6 months before onset, with about 64% sensitivity and around 76% specificity. Blood samples also contained most of the expanded thyroid clonotypes (frequency above 0.001), which suggests that blood repertoires may reflect thyroid immune responses.

A word on this clonotype: The specificity of this receptor is unknown. It may be a read error: a sequence one base away is much more abundant.

Stable Graves' hyperthyroidism was defined as the absence of progression to ophthalmopathy over 18 months of follow-up. Hyperthyroidism patients were aged 18 to 65 years and newly diagnosed, with disease duration of less than 2 months. The study excluded patients with uncontrolled infections, other autoimmune diseases, pregnancy or lactation. Clinical symptoms, serum thyroxine and TRAb, thyroid ultrasound, and orbital computed tomography formed the basis for the diagnoses. Ficoll-Paque density gradient centrifugation was used to isolate PBMCs from about 10 ml of fresh peripheral blood. Total RNA was extracted using Trizol reagent, and RNA quality was assessed on an Agilent 2100 Bioanalyzer. The TCR beta CDR3 regions were amplified from the RNA transcripts. The TCR CDR3 was subjected to a first round of RT-PCR using the HTBI primer set and the Qiagen OneStep RT-PCR kit. The libraries were constructed in a second round of multiplex PCR and then size-selected and purified. Libraries were sequenced paired-end with 100 bp reads on an Illumina HiSeq2000. For the original study's pipeline: SOAPnuke was used to process the raw data, throwing out any read that contained adapters or uncalled bases, had a mean Phred below 15, or lacked an exact constant-primer or identifier match. High-quality paired reads were merged with COPE v1.2.5, and unique nucleotide sequences were defined as clonotypes. MiTCR v1.1 was used to align clonotypes to the IMGT TRBV, TRBD and TRBJ reference segments. The analysis was restricted to V-J combinations with a frequency above 0.0001, which together covered 98% to 99.2% of the repertoires. A TCS score was defined as the ratio between F50 (clonal expansion) and ExV (chaos), using BLOSUM62-based TCRdist between CDR3 peptides within each V-J. Welch's t-statistics and random forest reduced roughly 530 V-J features to fewer than 15, which were used in a naive Bayes classifier (R e1071). The Morisita-Horn index was used to measure how similar the thyroid and blood repertoires were. Using fastp trimming at Q25 and MiXCR clonotype assembly, TCRdb reanalyzed the public sequencing data and kept in-frame beta chains. Records with the same CDR3 protein are collapsed into one entry carrying the most frequent genes and DNA. The V and J calls were not made by the authors but by TCRdb's processing. Present in this sample are hundreds of thousands of distinct CDR3 sequences, roughly 40% of which were seen just once. More than 7% of the sample comes from the top ten.

This sequence originates from a man aged 18 to 29 with Graves' hyperthyroidism. The source material was blood.

The nucleotide sequence is given as TGTGCCGGCAGTCAAATCCACACCGGGACGGTTGCCTACGAGCAGTACTTC. Protein translation: CAGSQIHTGTVAYEQYF. The chain was built from TRBV2 and TRBJ2-7, with the D segment possibly TRBD1 or TRBD2, each aligning over 5 bases. CDR1 is given as SNHLY and CDR2 as FYNNEI, both from the germline V gene. Its CDR3 holds 17 amino acids, cysteine through phenylalanine. Of all the DNA, just the CDR3 is kept, 51 bases in frame from base 1.